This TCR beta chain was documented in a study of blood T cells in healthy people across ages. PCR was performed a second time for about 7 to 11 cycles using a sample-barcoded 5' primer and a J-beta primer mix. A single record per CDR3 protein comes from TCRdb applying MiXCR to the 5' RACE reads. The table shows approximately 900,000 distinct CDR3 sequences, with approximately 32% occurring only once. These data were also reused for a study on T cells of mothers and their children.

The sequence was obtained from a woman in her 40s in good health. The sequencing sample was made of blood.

The CDR3 nucleotides read TGCAGTGTTTGGGATAACTATGGCTACACCTTC. It is translated as CSVWDNYGYTF. The gene calls are TRBV29-1 and TRBJ1-2; the D is unclear. The CDR3 sequence is 11 residues long. Germline loops: CDR1 SQVTM, CDR2 ANQGSEA.